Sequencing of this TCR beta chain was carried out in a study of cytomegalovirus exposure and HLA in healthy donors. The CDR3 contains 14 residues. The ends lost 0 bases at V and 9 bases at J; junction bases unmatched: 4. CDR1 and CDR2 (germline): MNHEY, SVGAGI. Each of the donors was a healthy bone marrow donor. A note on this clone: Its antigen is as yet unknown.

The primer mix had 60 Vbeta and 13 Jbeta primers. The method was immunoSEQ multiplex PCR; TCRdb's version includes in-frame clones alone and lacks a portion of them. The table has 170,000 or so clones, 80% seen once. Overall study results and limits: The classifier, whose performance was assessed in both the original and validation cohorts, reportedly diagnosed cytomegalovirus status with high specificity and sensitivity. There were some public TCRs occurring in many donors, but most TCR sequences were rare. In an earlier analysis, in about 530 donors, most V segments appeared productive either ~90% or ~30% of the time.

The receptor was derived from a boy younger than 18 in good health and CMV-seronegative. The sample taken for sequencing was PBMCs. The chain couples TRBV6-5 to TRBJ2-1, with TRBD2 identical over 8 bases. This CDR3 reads CASSYSGREAEQFF. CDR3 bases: TGTGCCAGCAGTTACTCAGGGCGGGAGGCTGAGCAGTTCTTC.